This TCR beta chain stems from a study of beta chain features in type 1 diabetes. Study-wide results and caveats: Small HLA sub-analyses could not settle whether HLA shapes TCRB rearrangement.

The whole isolated RNA underwent reverse transcription, so sequencing captured expressed TCRB transcripts. The average read count of naive, central memory and regulatory T cell samples was approximately 3.9 million. Profiling relied on immunoSEQ multiplex PCR, and the TCRdb table lists in-frame clones only, not all of them. This table has around 450,000 clones, approximately 10% appearing once. Worth noting for this clone: What it binds is not known.

The ends were cut back, 2 bases at V and 4 bases at J, with 23 bases in the middle. From germline, CDR1 is LGHNA and CDR2 YSLEER. CDR3 length: 19 amino acids. The receptor comes from a woman under 30 in good health. The chain recombines TRBV4-3 with TRBJ1-4, with D possibly being TRBD1 (5 bases). The sample taken for sequencing was naive CD4+ T cells from blood. As DNA, the CDR3 is TGCGCCAGCAGCCAAATGACAGTCGGAGCCCCGAAGATTAATGAAAAACTGTTTTTT. Its translation is CASSQMTVGAPKINEKLFF.